This T cell receptor (beta chain) was retrieved from a study of cytomegalovirus exposure and HLA in healthy donors. The V end lost 3 bases, the J end lost 2 bases, and 13 bases lay between the germline ends. This CDR3 is 15 amino acids long. From germline, CDR1 is LNHDA and CDR2 SQIVND (reference sequence). Only in-frame clones appear in the TCRdb table, and some are missing; sequencing was by immunoSEQ multiplex PCR. The sample holds about 160,000 clones, 70% to 90% seen once. The clonotype originates from a woman aged 18-30 years in good health and CMV-seronegative. The V and J genes are TRBV19 and TRBJ1-2; a weak D match, TRBD1 (5 bases). Sequences were obtained from PBMCs. For the CDR3, the DNA is TGTGCCAGTAGTATGGAGGGGCGCACGAACTATGGCTACACCTTC. Translated, it gives CASSMEGRTNYGYTF.